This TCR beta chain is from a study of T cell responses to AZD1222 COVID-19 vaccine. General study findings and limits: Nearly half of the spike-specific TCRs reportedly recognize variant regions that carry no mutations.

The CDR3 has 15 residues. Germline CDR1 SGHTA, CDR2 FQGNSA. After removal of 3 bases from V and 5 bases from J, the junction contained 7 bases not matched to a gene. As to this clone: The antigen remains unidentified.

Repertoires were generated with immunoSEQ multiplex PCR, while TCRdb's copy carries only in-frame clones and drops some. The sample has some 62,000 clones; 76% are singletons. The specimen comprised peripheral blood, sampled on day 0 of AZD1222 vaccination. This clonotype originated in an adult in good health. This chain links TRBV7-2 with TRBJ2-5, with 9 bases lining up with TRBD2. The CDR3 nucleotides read TGTGCCAGCAGCTTGGGCGGGGGGGCCCTGGAGACCCAGTACTTC. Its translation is CASSLGGGALETQYF.